This T cell receptor beta chain is from a study of shared clonotypes between healthy human individuals. Study processing details: Junction-only sequences without quality scores came from ImmunoSEQ, so filtering differed. Assay: immunoSEQ multiplex PCR; the TCRdb copy retains only in-frame clones and omits some. The V and J calls and the clone size are those of that table, but D and trimming were determined from the DNA. Of fewer than 1.6 million clones in the sample, 98% were seen once. V was cut by 5 bases and J by 0 bases, with 14 bases left in between. Germline CDR1 and CDR2: MRHNA and SNTAGT. The CDR3 length is 17 residues. Study results and limitations: Generally, estimated richness proved larger in naive subsets than it did in memory subsets. An anticipated effect of sequencing depth on clonotype sharing among donors was recognized.

This clone has only one observation. Its antigen is not known. The chain has TRBV6-4 and TRBJ2-6; either TRBD1 or TRBD2 may fit D (5 bases each). Sequencing used naive CD4+ T cells sorted from blood. Subset indicated: CD45RA+ positively selected. The TCR comes from a man aged 25 to 40 in good health. CDR3 sequence: CASSQGTGNSGANVLTF. CDR3 DNA sequence: TGTGCCAGCAGTCAAGGGACGGGAAACTCTGGGGCCAACGTCCTGACTTTC.